Following are 6 T cell receptor beta chains from one sample sequenced in a study of post-analysis software for immune sequencing data. Findings and limits, study-wide: Controls had lower frequencies than patients of five or six TRBV segments, which included TRBV5-6, TRBV5-1 and TRBV20-1.

TCR beta cDNA libraries had unique molecular identifiers. One entry per CDR3 protein, called by TCRdb with MiXCR from the PCR reads. The sample lists a few hundred thousand distinct CDR3 sequences; 34% were seen once. Their recognized antigens are unknown. Sequencing was performed on blood. The receptors here all came from a girl aged 2-17 years with multiple sclerosis.

This clonotype was observed a handful of times. One end of the junction fails to match germline, which may point to a read error. This rearrangement joins TRBV5-1 to TRBJ2-1, with 8 bases aligning to TRBD1. The J call is doubtful: the DNA matches TRBJ2-7 better. Germline V lookup: CDR1 SGHRS, CDR2 YFSETQ. The CDR3 is 15 amino acids. Written as DNA, the CDR3 is TGCGCCAACAGCTTTGGACAGGGTGTCTACAATGAGCAGTACTTC. It codes for CANSFGQGVYNEQYF.

A few counts support this clonotype. V usage is TRBV12-3 or TRBV12-4 and J usage is TRBJ1-5, with 7 bases lining up with TRBD1. This CDR3 has 16 amino acids. Trimming cost V 2 bases and J 5 bases; bases outside gene matches: 9. CDR3 coding DNA: TGTGCCAGCAGTTTAAGCCGACAGGGTAGTGATCAGCCCCAGCATTTT. Translating it yields CASSLSRQGSDQPQHF.

In this sample, this clonotype turned up a few times. The chain uses TRBV28 and TRBJ1-5, with 7 nucleotides matching TRBD1. There are 15 residues in the CDR3. CDR1 and CDR2 (germline): MDHEN, SYDVKM. V was pared by 6 bases and J by 0 bases, with 5 bases of the junction left unmatched. DNA for the CDR3: TGTGCCAGCAGAGCCGGGACAGATAGCAATCAGCCCCAGCATTTT. Encoded protein: CASRAGTDSNQPQHF.

V gene TRBV12-3 or TRBV12-4 combines with J gene TRBJ2-3; D may be TRBD2 (5 bases). Deletions cut 1 base from V and 3 bases from J, with 11 bases between. The CDR3 totals 15 residues. CDR3 sequence reads: CASSLGGARTDTQYF. CDR3 DNA: TGTGCCAGCAGTTTAGGGGGAGCGAGGACAGATACGCAGTATTTT.

This clonotype was detected a few times. The chain uses TRBV5-6 and TRBJ1-6; possible D gene TRBD1, 5 bases. Germline lookup yields CDR1 SGHDT and CDR2 YYEEEE. The CDR3 has 18 amino acids. Trimming stripped 1 base from V and 0 bases from J, with 14 bases between. CDR3 sequence reads: CASSLQGGFRSYNSPLHF. CDR3 sequence (DNA): TGTGCCAGCAGCTTGCAGGGAGGGTTCCGCTCCTATAATTCACCCCTCCACTTT.

In regard to this clonotype: An end of the junction does not agree with germline; a read error may underlie this. The V call is TRBV6-1, the J call TRBJ2-6; 11 nucleotides align to TRBD1. The CDR3 is made up of 17 amino acids. Germline V CDR1 and CDR2: MNHNS, SASEGT. The CDR3 DNA reads as TGTGTCAGCAGTCCGGACAGGGGGCTAATGGGGGCCAACGTCCTGACTTTC. As protein: CVSSPDRGLMGANVLTF.